This record covers a single T cell receptor (beta chain). Its cognate antigen is unknown. This sample is part of a study of CD8+ T cells in alopecia areata. In the study overall: Each of the treated patients was given oral tofacitinib, 5 to 10 mg twice daily, for moderate-to-severe alopecia areata. Notes on the study in general: In lesional scalp, particularly from alopecia totalis/universalis, clonality was higher than in normal scalp. The study also sequences resident alphabeta T cells of normal skin in scalp samples.

The study team obtained lesional scalp punch biopsies and peripheral blood from alopecia areata patients. Extraction and reverse transcription of RNA yielded cDNA as the sequencing template. Sequencing used immunoSEQ multiplex PCR; TCRdb keeps in-frame clones, though not all of them. This table holds approximately 150,000 clones, roughly half found once. Sequenced material: CD4+ T cells sorted from blood, taken at week 0. The clonotype comes from a human donor with alopecia areata.

CDR3 protein: CASTRSVGDIYGYTF. DNA of the CDR3: TGTGCCAGCACCAGGTCCGTGGGGGACATATATGGCTACACCTTC. This rearrangement joins TRBV6-5 to TRBJ1-2; perhaps TRBD1 as D (6 bases). The germline V gene encodes CDR1 MNHEY and CDR2 SVGAGI. The CDR3 is 15 residues long. The ends were cut back, 7 bases at V and 5 bases at J, with 20 bases in the middle.